This TCR beta chain was sequenced for a study of monozygotic twins with inflammatory bowel disease. Study results and limitations: Extra variability in the repertoires of patients may have come from differing immunosuppressive treatments. The data did not back a single strong IBD-associated clonotype or signal.

TCRalpha and TCRbeta cDNA was put through two nested PCRs of approximately 17 and 9 cycles. Using the 5' RACE reads, TCRdb records one entry per CDR3 protein without DNA. The sample shows 350,000 to 550,000 distinct CDR3 sequences, and roughly 2.3% sits with its ten largest clones. As concerns this clonotype: Its antigen remains unidentified.

The receptor comes from a human donor with ulcerative colitis or Crohn's disease, or a healthy co-twin of an affected twin (not recorded which). The sample was blood.

CDR3: CASSFHRVGASYEQYF. The chain has TRBV7-2 and TRBJ2-7; TCRdb reports TRBD1, a call that lacks DNA to check it against. The CDR3 has 16 residues. CDR1 and CDR2 from the germline V gene are SGHTA and FQGNSA.